This T cell receptor (beta chain) is from a study of blood T cell repertoires in COVID-19 (dated by TCRdb to the early 2020s). For the wider study: Collaborator samples came from the United States, Italy and Spain and covered acute and convalescent phases of COVID-19. The material from the prospective study consisted of cDNA or gDNA derived from T cells, B-cell-depleted T cells, or PBMCs. Deeply sampled blood TCRbeta repertoires from subjects exposed to, actively infected with, or recovered from COVID-19 were included in the dataset. The repertoires were released in a freely available public database intended as a resource for research on the immune response to SARS-CoV-2. The samples were drawn from the first 160 participants of the ongoing ImmuneRACE study and from about 1,200 subjects provided by 6 global collaborators. Nearly every sample came with metadata listing a de-identified subject ID, COVID-19 status, age in years and sex. Where available, HLA class I and class II types were taken from metadata supplied by the sample provider and were not determined by assay-based typing. The study at large found these results: How much clinical and demographic metadata was included differed by source and by participant, and the metadata was provided uncurated.

The immunoSEQ Assay, a bias-controlled multiplex PCR, was used to amplify TCRbeta CDR3 regions from genomic DNA. Per the authors' processing: Nucleated cell counts per sample were estimated from amplification of reference gene primers within the assay. To quantify the absolute abundance of each unique TCRbeta CDR3 rearrangement, sequence reads were collapsed and filtered. For each sample, productive Simpson clonality was calculated as the square root of Simpson's diversity index over productive rearrangements. TCRdb re-hosts the immuneACCESS table, in-frame sequences only. Its copies lack some clones; in the studies checked, an unresolved V gene accounts for under half of them, and the cause for the rest is not known. V, J and clone size are those of that table, while D and trimming were read from the DNA. This sample comprises around 260,000 clones, around 89% of them detected only once. More than 0.75% of the sample belongs to the ten largest clones.

This clone came up a few times. Its antigen specificity is not known. No base-level quality is on record; no much larger clone is a single base apart. Collaborating institutions collected whole blood in K2EDTA tubes following their own protocols. For TCRbeta analysis, collaborators shipped samples as frozen whole blood, isolated PBMCs, or DNA extracted from either of those sample types. Sequencing was performed on peripheral blood. The TCR originated in a man aged 25-40 years with acute or convalescent COVID-19.

The CDR3 region reads CASSIRLAGFEQYF. The DNA sequence reads TGTGCCAGTAGTATAAGACTAGCGGGATTCGAGCAGTACTTC. Here the chain combines TRBV19 and TRBJ2-7, and TRBD2 matches 11 of the central bases. The CDR3 runs 14 amino acids, cysteine and phenylalanine included. The CDR3 DNA has 42 bases and is translated from base 1. Trimming removed 2 bases from V and 6 bases from J; the gene matches leave 3 bases unexplained. For CDR1 and CDR2, the germline V gene (reference sequence) lists LNHDA and SQIVND.